This TCR beta chain stems from a study of T cell responses to AZD1222 COVID-19 vaccine. Across the whole study: Second-dose groups at about 4 or about 12 weeks were pooled.

Comment on this clone: Antigen specificity is unknown.

J lost 9 bases, V lost 4 bases, and 5 bases had no gene match. This CDR3 contains 13 residues. Germline assignment: CDR1 MNHEY and CDR2 SVGAGI. General study findings and limits: The reported proportion of spike-specific TCRs targeting unmutated variant regions was nearly half. Baseline serostatus was positive in only six AZD1222 recipients. Donors were chiefly white British, with a greater number of females, and clonal diversity was perhaps underestimated.

TCRdb keeps only in-frame clones here, not all; method: immunoSEQ multiplex PCR. Here the sample spans 45,000 to 55,000 clones, around 84% being singletons. This specimen was peripheral blood, taken on day 0 of AZD1222 vaccination. The rearrangement links TRBV6-5 to TRBJ2-5, with 10 bases matching TRBD2. The clonotype originates from an adult in good health. In DNA, the CDR3 is TGTGCCAGCAGTTTGAAGCGGGAGGGGGCCCAGTACTTC. This translates into CASSLKREGAQYF.